Given below is one T cell receptor (beta chain) in context. Enrollees, roughly 18 to 95 years old, lived in about two dozen US areas. These data belong to a study of blood T cell repertoires in COVID-19. The overall study: T cells, B-cell-depleted T cells, or PBMCs supplied cDNA or gDNA.

From germline, CDR1 is SGHNT and CDR2 YENEEA. V was clipped by 3 bases and J by 4 bases, with 14 bases between them. This CDR3 comprises 15 residues. Authors' analysis steps: Amplification of reference gene primers provided the estimated nucleated cell counts. Here immunoSEQ multiplex PCR was the method, and the copy in TCRdb shows in-frame clones only, minus some. V and J calls and clone size are copied from that table; D and trimming were computed from the DNA. Among 290,000 or so clones, around 89% were seen once, and the ten largest hold 3.5% to 4.5%. This TCR was sampled from a woman between 18 and 30 years old with acute COVID-19. Sequencing input: PBMCs or T cells enriched from blood (not recorded which). The chain recombines TRBV11-3 with TRBJ2-3; the D gene is possibly TRBD1 (6 bases). The CDR3 here is CASSLRQGSADTQYF. CDR3 DNA sequence: TGTGCCAGCAGCTTGAGGCAGGGGTCGGCAGATACGCAGTATTTT.